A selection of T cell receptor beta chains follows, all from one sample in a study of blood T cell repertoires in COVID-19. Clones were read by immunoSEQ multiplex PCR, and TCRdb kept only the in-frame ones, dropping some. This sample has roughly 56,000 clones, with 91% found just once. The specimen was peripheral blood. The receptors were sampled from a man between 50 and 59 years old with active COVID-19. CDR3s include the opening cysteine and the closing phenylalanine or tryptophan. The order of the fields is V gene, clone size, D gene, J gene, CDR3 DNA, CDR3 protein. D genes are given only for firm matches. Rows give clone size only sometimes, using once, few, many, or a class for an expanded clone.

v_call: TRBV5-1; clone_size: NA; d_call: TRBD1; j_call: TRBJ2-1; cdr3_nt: TGCGCCAGCCGGGACAGATGGGGGTACAATGAGCAGTTCTTC; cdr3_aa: CASRDRWGYNEQFF
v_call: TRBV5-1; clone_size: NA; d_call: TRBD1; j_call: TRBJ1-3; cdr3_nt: TGCGCCAGCAGCTTGCTACCGACAGGGGGCTCTGGAAACACCATATATTTT; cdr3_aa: CASSLLPTGGSGNTIYF
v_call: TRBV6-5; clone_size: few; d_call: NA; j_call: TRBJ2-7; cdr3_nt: TGTGCCAGCAGTCCGGGGGCGGGGGCCTACGAGCAGTACTTC; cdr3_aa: CASSPGAGAYEQYF
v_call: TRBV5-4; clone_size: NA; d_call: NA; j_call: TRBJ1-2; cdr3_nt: TGTGCCAGCAGCTTGAATCACAGAGTTAACTATGGCTACACCTTC; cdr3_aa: CASSLNHRVNYGYTF
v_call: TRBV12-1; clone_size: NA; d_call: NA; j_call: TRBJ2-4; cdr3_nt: TGTGCCAGCAGCTTGATCAGCGACAGGCCCGAGCGCGGCATTCAGTACTTC; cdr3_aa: CASSLISDRPERGIQYF
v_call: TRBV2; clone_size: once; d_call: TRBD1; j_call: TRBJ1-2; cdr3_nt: TGTGCCAGCAGTTTGGGACAGGAACTTAACTATGGCTACACCTTC; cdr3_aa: CASSLGQELNYGYTF
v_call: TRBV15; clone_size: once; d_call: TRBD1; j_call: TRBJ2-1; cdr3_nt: TGTGCCACCGGACAGGGGCAGGATGAGCAGTTCTTC; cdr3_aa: CATGQGQDEQFF
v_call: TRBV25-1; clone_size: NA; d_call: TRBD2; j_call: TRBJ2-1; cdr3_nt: TGTGCCAGCAGTGTGACCTTACCGGGACTAGCGGATAATGAGCAGTTCTTC; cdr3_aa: CASSVTLPGLADNEQFF
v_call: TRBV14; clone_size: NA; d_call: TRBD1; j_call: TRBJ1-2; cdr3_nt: TGTGCCAGCAGCCCAGGACAGGGGACGTTCTACTATGGCTACACCTTC; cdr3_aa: CASSPGQGTFYYGYTF
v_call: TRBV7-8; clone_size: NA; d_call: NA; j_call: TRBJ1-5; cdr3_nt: TGTGCCAGCAGCCGCCAGATCAGCAATCAGCCCCAGCATTTT; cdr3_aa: CASSRQISNQPQHF
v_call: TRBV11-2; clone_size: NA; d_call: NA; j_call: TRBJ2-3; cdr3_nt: TGTGCCAGCAGCTTAGATCTCCGGACAGATACGCAGTATTTT; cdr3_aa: CASSLDLRTDTQYF
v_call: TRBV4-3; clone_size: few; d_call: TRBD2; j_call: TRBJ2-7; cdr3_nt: TGCGCCAGCAGCCTAGAGACTAGCGGGACCTACGAGCAGTACTTC; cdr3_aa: CASSLETSGTYEQYF